This T cell receptor (beta chain) was sequenced in a study of T cell changes during pregnancy in multiple sclerosis. CDR1 and CDR2 (germline): MNHEY, SMNVEV (reference sequence). The V gene end was trimmed by 4 bases and the J gene end by 7 bases; junction bases not matched to a gene: 9. The CDR3 loop spans 17 amino acids. Clones were sequenced by immunoSEQ multiplex PCR, and TCRdb holds only the in-frame ones, with some missing. Of 65,000 to 85,000 clones listed, around 94% are singletons. The source of this sequence is a female donor with multiple sclerosis, enrolled in a pregnancy study. Sequences were derived from CD4+ T cells from peripheral blood mononuclear cells, sampled before pregnancy. V gene TRBV27 combines with J gene TRBJ2-1; 14 nucleotides line up with TRBD2. The CDR3 sequence is CASSSLAGTSGRNEQFF. The CDR3 coding sequence is TGTGCCAGCAGTTCTCTTGCCGGGACTAGCGGGAGAAATGAGCAGTTCTTC.